What follows are 13 T cell receptor beta chains derived from one specimen sequenced in a study of CD8+ T cells in alopecia areata. Sequencing templates came from extracted RNA that was reverse transcribed into cDNA. Only in-frame clones appear in the TCRdb table, and some are missing; sequencing was by immunoSEQ multiplex PCR. The sample lists 200,000 or so clones, roughly two fifths occurring once. Documented treatment: oral pan-JAK inhibitor, 5-10 mg twice daily. The sequencing used CD4+ T cells sorted from blood, collected at approximately week 36, from a patient treated with tofacitinib. These TCRs come from a human donor with alopecia areata.

The V gene is TRBV19, the J gene TRBJ2-7; D not certain. The CDR3 is 13 amino acids. Germline lookup yields CDR1 LNHDA and CDR2 SQIVND (reference sequence). Trimming stripped 5 bases from V and 2 bases from J, with 10 bases between. CDR3 amino acids: CASSSRPAYEQYF. The CDR3 DNA sequence: TGTGCCAGTAGTTCGAGGCCCGCCTACGAGCAGTACTTC.

This clone was seen only a few times. The gene calls are TRBV18 and TRBJ1-1; D call uncertain. The V and J ends lost 1 base and 4 bases respectively, with 16 bases between them. Germline V gene data show CDR1 as KGHSH and CDR2 as LQKENI. The CDR3 is 16 residues long. The CDR3 loop reads CASSPQVSARSTEAFF. The CDR3 coding sequence is TGTGCCAGCTCACCACAAGTTTCTGCAAGGAGCACTGAAGCTTTCTTT.

The chain has TRBV19 and TRBJ2-1, with a possible D match to TRBD1 (6 bases). There are 15 residues in the CDR3. Trimming took 8 bases from V and 3 from J, leaving 17 bases between them. The germline V gene has CDR1 LNHDA and CDR2 SQIVND (reference sequence). CDR3 sequence (DNA): TGTGCCAGTGCGACCGGGACAACGGACTACAATGAGCAGTTCTTC. This codes for CASATGTTDYNEQFF.

This clone has a handful of counts. This CDR3 reads CSALPRGSFQVRSYNEQFF. The CDR3 DNA reads as TGCAGCGCACTACCCAGGGGATCTTTTCAGGTCCGGTCCTACAATGAGCAGTTCTTC. V usage is TRBV29-1 and J usage is TRBJ2-1, with D tentatively TRBD1 (6 bases). CDR1 is SQVTM, CDR2 ANQGSEA, per germline. The CDR3 consists of 19 residues. Trimming shortened V by 7 bases and J by 1 base, and 29 bases separated the two germline ends.

This clone was found a few times. The V call is TRBV29-1, the J call TRBJ1-5; 12 bases are a match to TRBD1. J lost 6 bases, V lost 5 bases, and 5 bases had no gene match. The length of the CDR3 is 14 residues. Germline V gene sequence: CDR1 SQVTM, CDR2 ANQGSEA. This CDR3 is CSVSGTGGTQPQHF. DNA for the CDR3: TGCAGCGTTTCCGGGACAGGGGGCACTCAGCCCCAGCATTTT.

This sequence joins TRBV5-1 and TRBJ2-2; weak D call: TRBD2 (5 bases). Germline V gene lookup returns CDR1 SGHRS and CDR2 YFSETQ. This CDR3 region has 14 residues. V dropped 5 bases and J dropped 6 bases, with 14 bases sitting between them. Here the CDR3 reads CASSIGAVAGELFF. CDR3 coding DNA: TGCGCCAGCAGTATTGGAGCGGTGGCCGGGGAGCTGTTTTTT.

This chain joins TRBV5-1 and TRBJ2-1; TRBD2 matches at 7 bases. V lost 8 bases to trimming and J lost 9 bases; unmatched junction nucleotides: 8. The CDR3 is 12 residues long. The germline CDR1 and CDR2 sequences are SGHRS and YFSETQ. The CDR3 nucleotides are TGCGCCAGTTTGAGCGGGAAGGGTGAGCAGTTCTTC. This sequence encodes CASLSGKGEQFF. Full variable domain (rest looked up from reference TRBV5-1 and TRBJ2-1): KAGVTQTPRYLIKTRGQQVTLSCSPISGHRSVSWYQQTPGQGLQFLFEYFSETQRNKGNFPGRFSGRQFSNSRSEMNVSTLELGDSALYLCASLSGKGEQFFGPGTRLTVL.

This clone was recorded a few times. The chain uses TRBV7-8 and TRBJ1-4, with 8 positions matching TRBD1. This CDR3 contains 14 residues. Unmatched junction bases numbered 7, after V lost 5 bases and J lost 8 bases. From germline, CDR1 is SGHVS and CDR2 FQNEAQ. The CDR3 nucleotides are TGTGCCAGCAGCCCCAGGGGGCATCTGGAAAAACTGTTTTTT. Translating gives CASSPRGHLEKLFF.

V is TRBV5-4 and J is TRBJ2-7; 15 bases align to TRBD2. V gave up 4 bases and J gave up 7 bases; unmatched junction bases: 18. There are 19 residues in the CDR3. Germline V gives CDR1 SGHNT, CDR2 YYREEE (reference sequence). The CDR3 loop reads CASSPRAAPGTSGRNEQYF. CDR3 bases: TGTGCCAGCAGCCCGAGGGCAGCACCTGGGACTAGCGGGAGGAATGAGCAGTACTTC.

This clone showed up just once. The V and J genes are TRBV30 and TRBJ2-3, with a possible D match to TRBD2 (5 bases). The CDR3 consists of 15 residues. Germline values: CDR1 GTSNPN, CDR2 SVGIG (reference sequence). Trimming cost V 5 bases and J 5 bases, with 20 bases left between them. The CDR3 region has the DNA TGTGCCTGGGGGAGAGGAGGTTCCGGGGAAGATACGCAGTATTTT. Its translation is CAWGRGGSGEDTQYF.

This clone was counted only a few times. This sequence joins TRBV5-4 and TRBJ1-2; 10 bases match TRBD1. This CDR3 is built from 14 residues. Losses at the gene ends were 2 bases for V and 7 bases for J; bases not matched to a gene: 5. Germline CDR1 SGHNT, CDR2 YYREEE (reference sequence). The CDR3 protein is CASSFDRGLAGYTF. The CDR3 coding sequence is TGTGCCAGCAGCTTCGACAGGGGGCTGGCTGGCTACACCTTC.

The chain combines TRBV11-2 with TRBJ1-1; tentatively, D is TRBD1 (6 bases). Trimming took 2 bases from V and 6 from J, leaving 16 bases between them. The CDR3 sequence is 15 residues long. Germline CDR1 SGHAT, CDR2 FQNNGV. This CDR3 is CASSLSGAPKAEAFF. The CDR3 DNA reads TGTGCCAGCAGCTTATCAGGGGCCCCAAAGGCTGAAGCTTTCTTT.

This clone has a handful of counts. This sequence joins TRBV4-2 and TRBJ2-1, with TRBD2 matching over 16 bases. The length of the CDR3 is 18 residues. Trimming cost V 3 bases and J 4 bases; bases outside gene matches: 6. CDR1 and CDR2 from the germline V gene are LGHNA and YNFKEQ. CDR3 in DNA: TGTGCCAGCAGCCAGGGGGGACTAGCGGGAGGGCCTTACAATGAGCAGTTCTTC. Translated: CASSQGGLAGGPYNEQFF.